The sequence of this T cell receptor (beta chain) was determined in a study of cytomegalovirus exposure and HLA in healthy donors. PCR employed 60 Vbeta and 13 Jbeta primers. In the study's own analysis: Later analysis identified some 80 million unique TCR beta chains, 9 million to 13 million shared. Libraries were prepared by immunoSEQ multiplex PCR; TCRdb keeps only in-frame clonotypes and omits some of them. V and J calls plus clone size are reproduced from that table; the DNA served to infer D and trimming. The sample contains about 160,000 clones, 84% of which appear only once. Healthy bone marrow donors made up the cohort. V was cut by 8 bases and J by 4 bases, with 18 bases left in between. Germline CDR1 and CDR2: MNHEY and SMNVEV (reference sequence). CDR3 length equals 16 residues.

The clonotype originates from a man aged 25 to 40 in good health and CMV-seronegative. Sequenced sample: PBMCs. The chain employs TRBV27 and TRBJ1-6; D not certain. The CDR3 spells CASRSFPGSYNSPLHF. CDR3 DNA sequence: TGTGCCAGCCGAAGTTTCCCGGGGAGTTATAATTCACCCCTCCACTTT.